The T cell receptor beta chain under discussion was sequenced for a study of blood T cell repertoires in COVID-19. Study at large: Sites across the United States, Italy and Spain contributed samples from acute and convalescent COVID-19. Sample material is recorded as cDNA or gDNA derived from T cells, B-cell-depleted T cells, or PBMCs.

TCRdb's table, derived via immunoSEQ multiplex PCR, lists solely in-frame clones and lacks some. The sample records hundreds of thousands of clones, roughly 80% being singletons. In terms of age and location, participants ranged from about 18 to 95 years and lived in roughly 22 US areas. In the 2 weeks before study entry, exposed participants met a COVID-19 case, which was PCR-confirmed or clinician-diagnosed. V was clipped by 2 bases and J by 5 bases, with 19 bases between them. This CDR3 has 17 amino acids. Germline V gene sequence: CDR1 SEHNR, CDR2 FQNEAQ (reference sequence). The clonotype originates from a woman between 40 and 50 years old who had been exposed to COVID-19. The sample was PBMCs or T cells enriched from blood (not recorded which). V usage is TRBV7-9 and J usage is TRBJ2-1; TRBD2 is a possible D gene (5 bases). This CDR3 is CASSLSFGATRDNEQFF. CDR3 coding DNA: TGTGCCAGCAGCTTAAGTTTCGGTGCCACGAGGGACAATGAGCAGTTCTTC.